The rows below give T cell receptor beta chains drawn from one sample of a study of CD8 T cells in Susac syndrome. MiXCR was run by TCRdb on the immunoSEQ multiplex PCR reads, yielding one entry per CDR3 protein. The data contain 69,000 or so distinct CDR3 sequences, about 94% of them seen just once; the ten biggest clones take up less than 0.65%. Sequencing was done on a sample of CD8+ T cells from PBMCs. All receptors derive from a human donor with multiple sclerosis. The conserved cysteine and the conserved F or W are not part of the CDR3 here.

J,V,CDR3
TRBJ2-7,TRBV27,ASSPRIGTLPYEQY
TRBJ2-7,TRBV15,ATSRTIGVANPSYEQY
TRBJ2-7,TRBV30,AWSMTGSAYEQY
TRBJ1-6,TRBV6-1,ASKRPEENSPLH
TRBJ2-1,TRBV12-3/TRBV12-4,ASRYISKSDEQF
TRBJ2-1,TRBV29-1,SVDRLAVEDDEQF
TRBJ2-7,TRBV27,ASSLGGLDEQY
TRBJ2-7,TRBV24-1,ATSDSGVKSGQPYEQY
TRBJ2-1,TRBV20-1,SARDRAGGLDEQF
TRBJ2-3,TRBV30,AWSGVTSTDTQY
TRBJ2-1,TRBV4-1,ASSQVLAGVKNEQF
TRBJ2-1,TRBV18,ASSPGTRNEQF
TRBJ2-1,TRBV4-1,ASSQGPSGAYNEQF
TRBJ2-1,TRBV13,ASSVGLASNEQF
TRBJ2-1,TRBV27,ASTPQGVSEQF
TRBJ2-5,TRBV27,ASSNIAGGPSETQY
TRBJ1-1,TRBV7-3,ASSSYLTGDGTEAF
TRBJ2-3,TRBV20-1,SASPGTASRRGHYTDTQY
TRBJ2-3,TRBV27,ASSLGLAADTQY
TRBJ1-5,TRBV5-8,ASSLWGWGQSNQPQH
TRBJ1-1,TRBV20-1,SARDLAQNTEAF
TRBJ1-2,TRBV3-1,ASSLRTGLLFYGYT
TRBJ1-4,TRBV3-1,ASSQGDVANEKLF
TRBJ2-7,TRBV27,ASNDVGSHEQY
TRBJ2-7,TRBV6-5,ASSPSRVNEQY
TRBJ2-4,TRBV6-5,ASSYSGVQY
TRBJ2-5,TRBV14,ASSTRTSTGETQY
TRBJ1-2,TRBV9,ASNYRGSYT
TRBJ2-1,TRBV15,ATSRTYSGGEQF
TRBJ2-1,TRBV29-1,SVDLDREGEQF
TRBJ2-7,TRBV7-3,ASSLTGTGTGEQY
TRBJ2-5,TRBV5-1,ASSLALAEETQY
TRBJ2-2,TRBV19,ASSISNGELF
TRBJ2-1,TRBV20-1,SARGPPADNEQF
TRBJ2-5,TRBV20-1,SAREPGLAGEETQY
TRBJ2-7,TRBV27,ASSQLGTSGSYEQY
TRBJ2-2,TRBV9,ASSTSQTGLNTGELF